The 16 T cell receptor beta chains reported below all come from one sample, sequenced in a study of cytomegalovirus exposure and HLA in healthy donors. Use of 60 Vbeta and 13 Jbeta primers characterized the PCR. This table comes from immunoSEQ multiplex PCR, and its TCRdb copy is limited to in-frame clones, with some not included. The table has 130,000 or so clones, under 70% seen once. Sequenced sample: PBMCs. These receptors were collected from a man aged 18 to 30 in good health and CMV-seronegative.

This clone was recorded once. The V call is TRBV4-2, the J call TRBJ2-3; 10 positions agree with TRBD2. Looked up from germline, CDR1 is LGHNA and CDR2 is YNFKEQ. The length of the CDR3 is 14 residues. V dropped 0 bases and J dropped 14; count of bases not matched to a gene: 8. Written as DNA, the CDR3 is TGTGCCAGCAGCCAAGAAAGGCTAGCGGGGGTATGGTATTTT. It is translated as CASSQERLAGVWYF.

Only a few counts were recorded for this clone. Written as DNA, the CDR3 is TGTGCCAGCAGCCGGGAGGACAGGGGGACCGTCTATGGCTACACCTTC. Its translation: CASSREDRGTVYGYTF. This rearrangement joins TRBV5-5 to TRBJ1-2; 10 positions match TRBD1. From germline, CDR1 is SGHKS and CDR2 YYEKEE (reference sequence). Trimming cost V 4 bases and J 4 bases; bases outside gene matches: 10. This CDR3 comprises 16 residues.

The chain employs TRBV6-1 and TRBJ2-7; the D is unclear. V gave up 3 bases and J gave up 0 bases, with 12 bases separating them. The germline V gene encodes CDR1 MNHNS and CDR2 SASEGT. The CDR3 is made up of 15 amino acids. CDR3 loop: CASSDSRSRSYEQYF. Here the CDR3 DNA reads TGTGCCAGCAGTGATTCGAGGTCCCGCTCCTACGAGCAGTACTTC.

This CDR3 is CASTWDRNSPLHF. CDR3 nucleotides: TGTGCCAGCACCTGGGACAGAAATTCACCCCTCCACTTT. The J gene is TRBJ1-6, the V gene TRBV7-8; TRBD1 matches at 7 bases. The CDR3 runs to 13 residues. CDR1 is SGHVS, CDR2 FQNEAQ, per germline. V dropped 7 bases and J dropped 7; count of bases not matched to a gene: 4.

The chain combines TRBV7-2 with TRBJ1-5; D perhaps matches TRBD1 (6 bases). The CDR3 has 16 amino acids. Trimming left V 1 base short and J 3 bases short, with 13 bases between. CDR1 and CDR2 from the germline V gene are SGHTA and FQGNSA. The CDR3 DNA reads TGTGCCAGCAGCTTAGAACTGGGGACACCCAATCAGCCCCAGCATTTT. Residues: CASSLELGTPNQPQHF.

This clone was observed a few times. This chain links TRBV5-1 with TRBJ2-7; 12 bases agree with TRBD2. There are 16 residues in the CDR3. Trimming cost V 3 bases and J 7 bases; bases outside gene matches: 11. Germline assignment: CDR1 SGHRS and CDR2 YFSETQ. The CDR3 here is CASSSLRLAGEREQYF. The CDR3 bases are TGCGCCAGCAGCTCGTTACGACTAGCGGGAGAGAGAGAGCAGTACTTC. The variable domain in full, with the rest retrieved from reference TRBV5-1 and TRBJ2-7, is KAGVTQTPRYLIKTRGQQVTLSCSPISGHRSVSWYQQTPGQGLQFLFEYFSETQRNKGNFPGRFSGRQFSNSRSEMNVSTLELGDSALYLCASSSLRLAGEREQYFGPGTRLTVT.

The chain uses TRBV28 and TRBJ1-5; 9 nucleotides align to TRBD1. Trimming removed 3 bases from V and 9 bases from J; junction bases left unmatched: 12. The CDR3 contains 16 residues. The germline gives CDR1 MDHEN, CDR2 SYDVKM. The DNA of the CDR3 is TGTGCCAGCAGTTTCACCGGGGGACAGGGAATCAGGCCCCAGCATTTT. Translated: CASSFTGGQGIRPQHF.

This clone was counted a single time. The chain combines TRBV30 with TRBJ2-5; 8 bases align to TRBD2. With V trimmed by 8 bases and J by 2 bases, 10 bases remained unmatched. The CDR3 runs 14 residues. Germline V gene data show CDR1 as GTSNPN and CDR2 as SVGIG (reference sequence). CDR3 nucleotide sequence: TGTGCCGGGTTAAGCGGGGGCTTACAAGAGACCCAGTACTTC. It translates to CAGLSGGLQETQYF.

This clone has a handful of counts. The rearrangement joins TRBV5-8 to TRBJ1-2; the match to TRBD1 covers 9 bases. The CDR3 spans 13 residues. The germline V gene encodes CDR1 SGHTS and CDR2 YDEGEE. V was clipped by 1 base and J by 8 bases; unmatched bases: 3. The CDR3 protein is CASSLTGGKGYTF. The CDR3 DNA is TGTGCCAGCAGCTTGACAGGGGGCAAGGGCTACACCTTC.

The chain couples TRBV12-1 to TRBJ2-3; no DNA check was done on the table's D call, TRBD2. TRBV12-1 constitutes a pseudogene. CDR3 length: 15 residues. CDR3 protein: CASSHTSGRADTQYF. CDR3 sequence (DNA): TGTGCCAGCAGCCACACTAGCGGGAGGGCAGATACGCAGTATTTT.

This sequence joins TRBV5-1 and TRBJ1-3; TRBD1 matches at 7 bases. CDR1 SGHRS and CDR2 YFSETQ come from the germline V gene. With 1 base clipped from V and 4 bases from J, the junction kept 8 bases outside the gene matches. This CDR3 is built from 16 residues. The CDR3 loop is CASSLTGTVTGNTIYF. In DNA form, the CDR3 reads TGCGCCAGCAGCTTGACCGGGACAGTTACCGGAAACACCATATATTTT. Full variable domain (rest looked up from reference TRBV5-1 and TRBJ1-3): KAGVTQTPRYLIKTRGQQVTLSCSPISGHRSVSWYQQTPGQGLQFLFEYFSETQRNKGNFPGRFSGRQFSNSRSEMNVSTLELGDSALYLCASSLTGTVTGNTIYFGEGSWLTVV.

This chain uses TRBV28 with TRBJ2-2, with 8 nucleotides matching TRBD1. The germline V gene has CDR1 MDHEN and CDR2 SYDVKM. Trimming at V came to 6 bases and at J to 6 bases, leaving 12 bases not matched to a gene. CDR3 length: 16 amino acids. The CDR3 protein is CASSTIMQGAPGELFF. In nucleotides, the CDR3 is TGTGCCAGCAGCACCATCATGCAGGGGGCGCCCGGGGAGCTGTTTTTT.

The V and J genes are TRBV5-1 and TRBJ2-2; 8 bases align to TRBD2. This CDR3 has 14 amino acids. CDR1 SGHRS and CDR2 YFSETQ come from the germline V gene. J gave up 6 bases and V 4 bases, and 5 bases lay outside the gene matches. CDR3: CASSLRGGSGELFF. The CDR3, as DNA: TGCGCCAGCAGCCTTCGCGGGGGGTCCGGGGAGCTGTTTTTT.

The genes are TRBV19 and TRBJ1-5; 9 positions match TRBD1. Per germline, CDR1 LNHDA and CDR2 SQIVND (reference sequence). The J segment lost 6 bases and the V segment lost 6 bases, leaving 9 bases of the junction unmatched. The CDR3 runs to 15 residues. The CDR3 DNA is TGTGCCAGTAGGAGACAGGGGGTAGTGGGTCAGCCCCAGCATTTT. Translation gives CASRRQGVVGQPQHF.

The chain links TRBV30 to TRBJ1-4; D unresolved. The CDR3 has 11 residues. Germline assignment: CDR1 GTSNPN and CDR2 SVGIG (reference sequence). V shed 3 bases and J shed 8 bases, with 7 bases lying between them. The CDR3 protein is CAWRGPEKLFF. For the CDR3, the DNA is TGTGCCTGGAGGGGCCCCGAAAAACTGTTTTTT.

The genes are TRBV27 and TRBJ1-4; 9 bases are a match to TRBD1. The trim removed 5 bases at V and 8 bases at J, leaving 6 bases unmatched. CDR3 size: 14 residues. Germline loops: CDR1 MNHEY, CDR2 SMNVEV (reference sequence). The CDR3 spells CASSVQGAREKLFF. Here the CDR3 DNA reads TGTGCCAGCAGTGTACAGGGGGCGAGGGAAAAACTGTTTTTT.